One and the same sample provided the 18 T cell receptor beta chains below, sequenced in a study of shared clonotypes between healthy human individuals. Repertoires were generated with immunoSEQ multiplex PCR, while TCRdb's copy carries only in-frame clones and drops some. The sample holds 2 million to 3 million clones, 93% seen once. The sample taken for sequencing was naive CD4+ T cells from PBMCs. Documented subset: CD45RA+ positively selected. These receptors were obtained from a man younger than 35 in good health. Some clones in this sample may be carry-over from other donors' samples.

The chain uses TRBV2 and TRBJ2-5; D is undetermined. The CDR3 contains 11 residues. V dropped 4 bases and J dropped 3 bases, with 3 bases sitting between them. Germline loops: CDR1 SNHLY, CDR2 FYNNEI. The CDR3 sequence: CASSVKETQYF. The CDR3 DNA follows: TGTGCCAGCAGTGTAAAAGAGACCCAGTACTTC.

CDR3 coding DNA: TGTGCCAGCACCTCTAACCCGGCAGGGGCAGGTGACGAGCAGTACTTC. This translates into CASTSNPAGAGDEQYF. V usage is TRBV28 and J usage is TRBJ2-7, with a possible D match to TRBD1 (6 bases). CDR1 MDHEN and CDR2 SYDVKM come from the germline V gene. This CDR3 is 16 amino acids long. The ends were cut back, 7 bases at V and 5 bases at J, with 24 bases in the middle.

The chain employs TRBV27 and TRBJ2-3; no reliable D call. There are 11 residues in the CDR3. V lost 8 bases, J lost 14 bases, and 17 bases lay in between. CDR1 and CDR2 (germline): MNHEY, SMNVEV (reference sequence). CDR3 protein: CASLHDLQVYF. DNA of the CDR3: TGTGCCAGCCTACATGACCTACAAGTGTATTTT.

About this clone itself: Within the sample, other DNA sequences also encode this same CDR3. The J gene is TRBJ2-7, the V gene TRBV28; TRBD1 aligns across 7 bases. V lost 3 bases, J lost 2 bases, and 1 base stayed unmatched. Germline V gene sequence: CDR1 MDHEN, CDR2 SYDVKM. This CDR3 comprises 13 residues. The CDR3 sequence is CASSLTGPYEQYF. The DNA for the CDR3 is TGTGCCAGCAGTTTGACAGGGCCCTACGAGCAGTACTTC.

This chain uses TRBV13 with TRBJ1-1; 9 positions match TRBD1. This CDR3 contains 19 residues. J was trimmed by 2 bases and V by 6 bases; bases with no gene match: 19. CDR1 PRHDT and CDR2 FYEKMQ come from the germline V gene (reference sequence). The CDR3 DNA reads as TGTGCCAGCAGAGCTTATTTTTACAGGGGGCAAAGGATAAACACTGAAGCTTTCTTT. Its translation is CASRAYFYRGQRINTEAFF. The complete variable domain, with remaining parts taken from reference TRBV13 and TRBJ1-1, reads AAGVIQSPRHLIKEKRETATLKCYPIPRHDTVYWYQQGPGQDPQFLISFYEKMQSDKGSIPDRFSAQQFSDYHSELNMSSLELGDSALYFCASRAYFYRGQRINTEAFFGQGTRLTVV.

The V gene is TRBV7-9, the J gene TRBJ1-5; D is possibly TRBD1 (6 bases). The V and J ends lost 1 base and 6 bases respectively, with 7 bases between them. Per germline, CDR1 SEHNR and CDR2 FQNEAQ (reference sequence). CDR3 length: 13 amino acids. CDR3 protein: CASSLDRAQPQHF. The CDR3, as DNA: TGTGCCAGCAGCTTAGACAGGGCTCAGCCCCAGCATTTT.

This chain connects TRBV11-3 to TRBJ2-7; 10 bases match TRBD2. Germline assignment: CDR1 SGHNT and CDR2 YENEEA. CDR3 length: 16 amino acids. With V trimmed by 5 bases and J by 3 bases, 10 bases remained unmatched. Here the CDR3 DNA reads TGTGCCAGCAGCCTCCTCGGACTAGCGGAGGGCTACGAGCAGTACTTC. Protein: CASSLLGLAEGYEQYF.

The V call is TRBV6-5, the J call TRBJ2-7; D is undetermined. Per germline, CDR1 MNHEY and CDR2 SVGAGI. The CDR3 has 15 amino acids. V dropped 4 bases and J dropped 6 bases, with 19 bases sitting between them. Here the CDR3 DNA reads TGTGCCAGCAGTTTGAACCCCCAAGCGCGGTTCGAGCAGTACTTC. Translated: CASSLNPQARFEQYF.

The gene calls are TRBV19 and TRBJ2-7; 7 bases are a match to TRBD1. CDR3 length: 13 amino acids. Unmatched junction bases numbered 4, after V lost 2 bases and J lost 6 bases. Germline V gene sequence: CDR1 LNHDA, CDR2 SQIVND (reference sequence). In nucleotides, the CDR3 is TGTGCCAGTAGTATAAACAGGGGAACCGAGCAGTACTTC. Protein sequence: CASSINRGTEQYF.

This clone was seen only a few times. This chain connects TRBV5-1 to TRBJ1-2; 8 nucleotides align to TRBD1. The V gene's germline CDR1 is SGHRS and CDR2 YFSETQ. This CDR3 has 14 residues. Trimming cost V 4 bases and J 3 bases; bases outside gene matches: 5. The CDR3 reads CASSTSGQDYGYTF. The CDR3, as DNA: TGCGCCAGCAGCACCTCGGGACAGGACTATGGCTACACCTTC.

CDR3 sequence reads: CASSPWAYEQYF. The CDR3 nucleotides read TGTGCCAGCAGCCCCTGGGCCTACGAGCAGTACTTC. The chain couples TRBV27 to TRBJ2-7; D call uncertain. This CDR3 spans 12 amino acids. Germline values: CDR1 MNHEY, CDR2 SMNVEV (reference sequence). Trimming took off 6 bases at V and 2 bases at J, with 8 bases between the two ends.

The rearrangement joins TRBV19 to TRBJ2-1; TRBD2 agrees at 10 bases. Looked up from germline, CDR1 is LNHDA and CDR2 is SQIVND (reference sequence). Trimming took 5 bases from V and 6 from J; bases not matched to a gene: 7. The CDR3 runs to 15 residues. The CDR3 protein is CASSLGSGRINEQFF. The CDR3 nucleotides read TGTGCCAGTAGTCTGGGTAGCGGGAGGATCAATGAGCAGTTCTTC.

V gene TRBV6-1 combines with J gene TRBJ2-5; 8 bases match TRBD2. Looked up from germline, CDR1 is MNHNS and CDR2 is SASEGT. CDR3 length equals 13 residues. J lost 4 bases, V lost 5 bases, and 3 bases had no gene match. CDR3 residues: CASSSREGETQYF. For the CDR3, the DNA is TGTGCCAGCAGTTCCCGGGAGGGAGAGACCCAGTACTTC.

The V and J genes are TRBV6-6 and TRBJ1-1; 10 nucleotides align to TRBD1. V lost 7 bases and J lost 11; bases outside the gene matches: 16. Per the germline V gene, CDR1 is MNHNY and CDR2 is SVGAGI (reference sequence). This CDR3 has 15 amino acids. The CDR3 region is CASTPTGGPQSKAFF. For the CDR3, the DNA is TGTGCCAGCACCCCGACAGGGGGCCCTCAATCAAAGGCTTTCTTT.

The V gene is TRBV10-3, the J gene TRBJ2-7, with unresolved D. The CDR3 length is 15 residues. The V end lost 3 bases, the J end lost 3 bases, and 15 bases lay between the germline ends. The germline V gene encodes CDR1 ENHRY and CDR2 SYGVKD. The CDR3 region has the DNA TGTGCCATCAGTGATATGAGACTGGGTGTCTACGAGCAGTACTTC. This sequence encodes CAISDMRLGVYEQYF.

The CDR3 nucleotides are TGCGCCAGCAGCTTGGCCATAGGGTCTGGGGCCAACGTCCTGACTTTC. It encodes CASSLAIGSGANVLTF. This chain links TRBV5-1 with TRBJ2-6; D uncertain. CDR3 size: 16 residues. Trimming took off 0 bases at V and 1 base at J, with 8 bases between the two ends. Germline V gene data show CDR1 as SGHRS and CDR2 as YFSETQ.

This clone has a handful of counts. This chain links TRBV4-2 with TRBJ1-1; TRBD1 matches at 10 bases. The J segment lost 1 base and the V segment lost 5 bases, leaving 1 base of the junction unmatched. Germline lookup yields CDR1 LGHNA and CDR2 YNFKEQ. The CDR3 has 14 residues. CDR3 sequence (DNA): TGTGCCAGCAGCTGGGACAGGGGGAACACTGAAGCTTTCTTT. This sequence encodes CASSWDRGNTEAFF.

Written as DNA, the CDR3 is TGTGCCAGCCATTTTACGACTAATGAAAAACTGTTTTTT. Amino acid sequence: CASHFTTNEKLFF. The chain joins TRBV2 to TRBJ1-4, with D unresolved. The germline CDR1 and CDR2 sequences are SNHLY and FYNNEI. Trimming shortened V by 8 bases and J by 2 bases, and 9 bases separated the two germline ends. The CDR3 is 13 amino acids.